The 13 T cell receptor beta chains presented below share a single source sample, sequenced in a study of cytomegalovirus exposure and HLA in healthy donors. The assay was immunoSEQ multiplex PCR, and TCRdb's table has in-frame clones only and misses some. The sample shows more than 150,000 clones, 88% of them seen only once. The sample consisted of PBMCs. The source of these receptors is a man aged 18-30 years in good health and CMV-seronegative.

The V call is TRBV11-2, the J call TRBJ2-2; TRBD2 is a possible D gene (6 bases). V shed 7 bases and J shed 5 bases, with 14 bases lying between them. The CDR3 totals 14 residues. The germline V gene has CDR1 SGHAT and CDR2 FQNNGV. The CDR3 region is CASTLGGRTGELFF. DNA for the CDR3: TGTGCCAGCACCCTAGGAGGGCGTACCGGGGAGCTGTTTTTT.

V usage is TRBV7-2 and J usage is TRBJ2-6, with 7 bases fitting TRBD1. CDR1 SGHTA and CDR2 FQGNSA come from the germline V gene. The CDR3 is 16 amino acids. V was pared by 7 bases and J by 2 bases, with 8 bases of the junction left unmatched. CDR3 DNA sequence: TGTGCCAGCACCGCGCAGGGGGTCACTGGGGCCAACGTCCTGACTTTC. This codes for CASTAQGVTGANVLTF.

Concerning this clone: One end of the junction is discordant with germline, which a read error may explain. The chain is built from TRBV5-1 and TRBJ1-1; 12 nucleotides agree with TRBD1. The CDR3 has 17 amino acids. Germline V gene data show CDR1 as SGHRS and CDR2 as YFSETQ. CDR3 sequence reads: CASNLGGTGGARAEAFF. The DNA for the CDR3 is TGCGCCAGCAACTTGGGTGGGACAGGGGGCGCAAGGGCTGAAGCTTTCTTT.

This clone was found a few times. The chain uses TRBV10-3 and TRBJ2-7, with 12 nucleotides matching TRBD2. The V segment lost 4 bases and the J segment 4 bases; nucleotides outside the gene matches: 17. The CDR3 consists of 19 residues. The germline gives CDR1 ENHRY, CDR2 SYGVKD. The CDR3 reads CAISAYGLAGGDPRYEQYF. CDR3 sequence (DNA): TGTGCCATCAGTGCCTATGGGCTAGCGGGAGGGGACCCCCGATACGAGCAGTACTTC.

This chain links TRBV28 with TRBJ1-2, with 9 bases fitting TRBD1. The germline CDR1 and CDR2 sequences are MDHEN and SYDVKM. CDR3 length: 15 amino acids. Trimming removed 2 bases from V and 4 bases from J; junction bases left unmatched: 5. Here the CDR3 DNA reads TGTGCCAGCAGTTTACCTTTGGGACAGGGCTATGGCTACACCTTC. It encodes CASSLPLGQGYGYTF.

This clone was detected only once. This chain uses TRBV27 with TRBJ2-2; TRBD1 agrees at 9 bases. This CDR3 spans 17 amino acids. V shed 2 bases, J shed 4 bases, and the junction held 8 bases outside the gene matches. The germline V gene has CDR1 MNHEY and CDR2 SMNVEV (reference sequence). DNA for the CDR3: TGTGCCAGCAGTTTACCACCGGGACAGGGTCCCACCGGGGAGCTGTTTTTT. Encoded protein: CASSLPPGQGPTGELFF.

The chain has TRBV10-3 and TRBJ2-7, with 7 nucleotides matching TRBD1. The CDR3 sequence is 14 residues long. Losses at the gene ends were 10 bases for V and 1 base for J; bases not matched to a gene: 10. The V gene's germline CDR1 is ENHRY and CDR2 SYGVKD. CDR3 sequence (DNA): TGTGCCAGCGTTACAGGGGCCCTATCCTACGAGCAGTACTTC. Residues: CASVTGALSYEQYF.

The chain recombines TRBV6-5 with TRBJ2-1, with 7 positions matching TRBD2. V dropped 5 bases and J dropped 0; count of bases not matched to a gene: 4. This CDR3 region has 15 residues. CDR1 and CDR2 (germline): MNHEY, SVGAGI. CDR3 coding DNA: TGTGCCAGCAGTCAACGGACTAGCTCCTACAATGAGCAGTTCTTC. Translation gives CASSQRTSSYNEQFF.

V and J are TRBV15 and TRBJ2-7; 10 bases fit TRBD1. This CDR3 region has 16 residues. The junction had 3 bases not matched to a gene; V was cut back by 1 base and J by 0 bases. Germline CDR1 and CDR2: LNHNV and YYDKDF (reference sequence). The CDR3 nucleotides read TGTGCCACCAGCAGAGTGGGACAGGGGAGCTCCTACGAGCAGTACTTC. This gives the protein CATSRVGQGSSYEQYF.

Details on this clone: Germline and junction disagree at one end, which may indicate a read error. The V and J genes are TRBV6-5 and TRBJ1-2, with 12 bases identical to TRBD1. Germline lookup yields CDR1 MNHEY and CDR2 SVGAGI. The CDR3 length is 14 residues. CDR3 coding DNA: TGTGCCAGCAGTTACGATGGGACAGGGGGCGCGGTGCTCTTC. As protein: CASSYDGTGGAVLF.

The rearrangement links TRBV6-5 to TRBJ1-3; D is unclear. V was pared by 6 bases and J by 4 bases, with 13 bases between. Germline values: CDR1 MNHEY, CDR2 SVGAGI. The CDR3 extends over 14 amino acids. This CDR3 is CASRRPGQGNTIYF. The CDR3 DNA sequence: TGTGCCAGCAGGCGACCGGGTCAGGGAAACACCATATATTTT.

Worth noting for this clone: An end of the junction does not agree with germline; a read error may underlie this. The V gene is TRBV28, the J gene TRBJ1-2; 10 nucleotides line up with TRBD1. The CDR3 is 14 residues long. Germline CDR1 reads MDHEN; CDR2 reads SYDVKM. CDR3 sequence (DNA): TGTGCCGGCAGGGGACAGGGGACTAACTATGGCTACACCTTC. This gives the protein CAGRGQGTNYGYTF.

The gene calls are TRBV7-2 and TRBJ2-7, with D maybe TRBD2 (6 bases). The germline V gene encodes CDR1 SGHTA and CDR2 FQGNSA. V lost 5 bases and J 2 bases, leaving 19 bases between the germline ends. The CDR3 consists of 16 residues. CDR3 nucleotide sequence: TGTGCCAGCAGCCGGGGGACCACGGCCCTACCCTACGAGCAGTACTTC. As protein: CASSRGTTALPYEQYF.